Listed below are T cell receptor beta chains from one sample, sequenced in a study of blood T cell repertoires in COVID-19. The method was immunoSEQ multiplex PCR; TCRdb's version includes in-frame clones alone and lacks a portion of them. The top ten hold approximately 4.9% of the sample, which has roughly 80,000 clones, 87% seen once. Sequencing used peripheral blood. The receptors here all came from a woman aged 80 or over with active or convalescent COVID-19. Each CDR3 is given with its conserved first and last residue. Each record gives: CDR3 DNA, CDR3 protein, V gene, D gene, J gene, clone size. A D gene is named only where the DNA matches it firmly. Clone size is shown for a subset of rows, as once, few, many or a class of expanded clone.

cdr3_nt: TGCGCCAGCAGTGAGGAAGGGACAGGGGGATATACGCAGTATTTT
cdr3_aa: CASSEEGTGGYTQYF
v_call: TRBV10-1
d_call: TRBD1
j_call: TRBJ2-3
clone_size: -

cdr3_nt: TGTGCCAGCTCACCGGCCGCCTACGAGCAGTACTTC
cdr3_aa: CASSPAAYEQYF
v_call: TRBV18
d_call: -
j_call: TRBJ2-7
clone_size: -

cdr3_nt: TGCGCCAGTAGTTCAACTAGCGGGAGCATCGGGGAGCTGTTTTTT
cdr3_aa: CASSSTSGSIGELFF
v_call: TRBV5-1
d_call: TRBD2
j_call: TRBJ2-2
clone_size: once

cdr3_nt: TGCGCCAGCAGCTGGGCAGGGGGGAACACTGAAGCTTTCTTT
cdr3_aa: CASSWAGGNTEAFF
v_call: TRBV5-1
d_call: TRBD1
j_call: TRBJ1-1
clone_size: -

cdr3_nt: TGTGCCAGCAGCCTCAGGGGAGATAATTCACCCCTCCACTTT
cdr3_aa: CASSLRGDNSPLHF
v_call: TRBV5-6
d_call: -
j_call: TRBJ1-6
clone_size: -

cdr3_nt: TGTGCCAGCAGACCTACAGGGAATCAGCCCCAGCATTTT
cdr3_aa: CASRPTGNQPQHF
v_call: TRBV16
d_call: -
j_call: TRBJ1-5
clone_size: -

cdr3_nt: TGTGCCTGGAGCAATGGACTAGAAGGAGAGACCCAGTACTTC
cdr3_aa: CAWSNGLEGETQYF
v_call: TRBV30
d_call: TRBD2
j_call: TRBJ2-5
clone_size: few

cdr3_nt: TGTGCCAGCAGTGAACCGCGAGGACAGTCCTACGAGCAGTACTTC
cdr3_aa: CASSEPRGQSYEQYF
v_call: TRBV2
d_call: -
j_call: TRBJ2-7
clone_size: -

cdr3_nt: TGCGCCAGCAGCCAAGATTTCGGCGGGAGGACAGATACGCAGTATTTT
cdr3_aa: CASSQDFGGRTDTQYF
v_call: TRBV4-3
d_call: TRBD2
j_call: TRBJ2-3
clone_size: -

cdr3_nt: TGTGCCAGCAGCTTAGGCCCTTTCGAGGAGGAAGTCTGGGATCAGCCCCAGCATTTT
cdr3_aa: CASSLGPFEEEVWDQPQHF
v_call: TRBV7-2
d_call: -
j_call: TRBJ1-5
clone_size: few

cdr3_nt: TGTGCCAGCAGCCGTTTGAACACCGGGGAGCTGTTTTTT
cdr3_aa: CASSRLNTGELFF
v_call: TRBV7-6
d_call: -
j_call: TRBJ2-2
clone_size: once

cdr3_nt: TGCGCCAGCAGCTTGGGATCAGGGTCGACCGGGGAGCTGTTTTTT
cdr3_aa: CASSLGSGSTGELFF
v_call: TRBV5-1
d_call: -
j_call: TRBJ2-2
clone_size: -

cdr3_nt: TGTGCCAGCAGCCAAGAATACCGCAGAATGTATAATGAAAAACTGTTTTTT
cdr3_aa: CASSQEYRRMYNEKLFF
v_call: TRBV3-1/TRBV3-2
d_call: -
j_call: TRBJ1-4
clone_size: -

cdr3_nt: TGTGCCAGCAGCCAGGGGGGGGTTCAGCCCCAGCATTTT
cdr3_aa: CASSQGGVQPQHF
v_call: TRBV14
d_call: -
j_call: TRBJ1-5
clone_size: -

cdr3_nt: TGTGCCAGCAGTGGGTCCGGGAGGATAAATTCACCCCTCCACTTT
cdr3_aa: CASSGSGRINSPLHF
v_call: TRBV28
d_call: -
j_call: TRBJ1-6
clone_size: -

cdr3_nt: TGTGCCAGCTCACCAGGGGACAGGGGAGATCGGCAGCCCCAGCATTTT
cdr3_aa: CASSPGDRGDRQPQHF
v_call: TRBV18
d_call: TRBD1
j_call: TRBJ1-5
clone_size: -

cdr3_nt: TGTGCCAGCAGACAACCCGACAGGGGAGGATATGGCTACACCTTC
cdr3_aa: CASRQPDRGGYGYTF
v_call: TRBV28
d_call: TRBD1
j_call: TRBJ1-2
clone_size: few

cdr3_nt: TGTGCCAGCAGCCCCCTGGGACAGGGAGCTCAGCCCCAGCATTTT
cdr3_aa: CASSPLGQGAQPQHF
v_call: TRBV7-2
d_call: TRBD1
j_call: TRBJ1-5
clone_size: -

cdr3_nt: TGTGCCAGCAGCCGCTCCACGGGCCAAGAGACCCAGTACTTC
cdr3_aa: CASSRSTGQETQYF
v_call: TRBV6-2/TRBV6-3
d_call: -
j_call: TRBJ2-5
clone_size: once

cdr3_nt: TGCGCCAGCAGCCAGGGGGACAGGGACCACACTGAAGCTTTCTTT
cdr3_aa: CASSQGDRDHTEAFF
v_call: TRBV4-3
d_call: TRBD1
j_call: TRBJ1-1
clone_size: -

cdr3_nt: TGTGCCAGCAGGGGCAAGATAGGCAATCAGCCCCAGCATTTT
cdr3_aa: CASRGKIGNQPQHF
v_call: TRBV6-5
d_call: -
j_call: TRBJ1-5
clone_size: few

cdr3_nt: TGTGCCAGCTCACCACGCTCAGGGGCCGAGTCACCCCTCCACTTT
cdr3_aa: CASSPRSGAESPLHF
v_call: TRBV18
d_call: -
j_call: TRBJ1-6
clone_size: -

cdr3_nt: TGTGCCAGTAGTATAGGGAGGACCGGGGAGCTGTTTTTT
cdr3_aa: CASSIGRTGELFF
v_call: TRBV19
d_call: -
j_call: TRBJ2-2
clone_size: -

cdr3_nt: TGCGCCAGCAGCACCCAACCGGGAGACGGGCAGTTCTTC
cdr3_aa: CASSTQPGDGQFF
v_call: TRBV5-1
d_call: -
j_call: TRBJ2-1
clone_size: -

cdr3_nt: TGTGCCAGCAGCGGGACAGTCTATAATTCACCCCTCCACTTT
cdr3_aa: CASSGTVYNSPLHF
v_call: TRBV9
d_call: -
j_call: TRBJ1-6
clone_size: few

cdr3_nt: TGTGCCAGCAGCCACGAACCCCTCCGGCGGGTCCCCACAGATACGCAGTATTTT
cdr3_aa: CASSHEPLRRVPTDTQYF
v_call: TRBV3-1/TRBV3-2
d_call: -
j_call: TRBJ2-3
clone_size: once

cdr3_nt: TGTGCTAGTGCTACGGTTGGAGGGGTCCCCACCGGGGAGCTGTTTTTT
cdr3_aa: CASATVGGVPTGELFF
v_call: TRBV12-5
d_call: -
j_call: TRBJ2-2
clone_size: -

cdr3_nt: TGCGCCAGCAGCCGAGGGACAGGTGGGGAAGAGACCCAGTACTTC
cdr3_aa: CASSRGTGGEETQYF
v_call: TRBV5-1
d_call: TRBD1
j_call: TRBJ2-5
clone_size: once

cdr3_nt: TGTGCCTGTGACGGGGGGACAGGGGGTTCACCCCTCCACTTT
cdr3_aa: CACDGGTGGSPLHF
v_call: TRBV2
d_call: TRBD1
j_call: TRBJ1-6
clone_size: -

cdr3_nt: TGTGCCACCAGCAGAGGCACTAGCGGCCTCAATGAGCAGTTCTTC
cdr3_aa: CATSRGTSGLNEQFF
v_call: TRBV15
d_call: TRBD2
j_call: TRBJ2-1
clone_size: once

cdr3_nt: TGTGCCAGCAGCGTAGAGGTCGGGGGAAACATTCAGTACTTC
cdr3_aa: CASSVEVGGNIQYF
v_call: TRBV9
d_call: -
j_call: TRBJ2-4
clone_size: -

cdr3_nt: TGTGCCACCACTACTAGCGGGGGCACCTTTGGGACCGGGGAGCTGTTTTTT
cdr3_aa: CATTTSGGTFGTGELFF
v_call: TRBV24-1
d_call: TRBD2
j_call: TRBJ2-2
clone_size: -

cdr3_nt: TGTGCCAGCAGCCGGGACAGGGGAACTAATGAAAAACTGTTTTTT
cdr3_aa: CASSRDRGTNEKLFF
v_call: TRBV4-2
d_call: TRBD1
j_call: TRBJ1-4
clone_size: -

cdr3_nt: TGTGCCAGCATCCATAGCGGGAGAAGCACAGATACGCAGTATTTT
cdr3_aa: CASIHSGRSTDTQYF
v_call: TRBV7-8
d_call: TRBD2
j_call: TRBJ2-3
clone_size: -

cdr3_nt: TGTGCCAGCAGCTCCGGGACTAGCGACTACGAGCAGTACTTC
cdr3_aa: CASSSGTSDYEQYF
v_call: TRBV5-4
d_call: TRBD2
j_call: TRBJ2-7
clone_size: few

cdr3_nt: TGTGCCAGCAGCACCGGGGGTAACAGCAATCAGCCCCAGCATTTT
cdr3_aa: CASSTGGNSNQPQHF
v_call: TRBV28
d_call: -
j_call: TRBJ1-5
clone_size: -

cdr3_nt: TGTGCCAGCAGCCTGACAGTTTATCAAGAGACCCAGTACTTC
cdr3_aa: CASSLTVYQETQYF
v_call: TRBV28
d_call: -
j_call: TRBJ2-5
clone_size: few

cdr3_nt: TGTGCCACCAGTGATCAGCGGGGTGGGCAAGAGACCCAGTACTTC
cdr3_aa: CATSDQRGGQETQYF
v_call: TRBV24-1
d_call: TRBD2
j_call: TRBJ2-5
clone_size: -

cdr3_nt: TGTGCCAGCAGCCAAGATTTCCTGGGCTACACCTTC
cdr3_aa: CASSQDFLGYTF
v_call: TRBV3-1/TRBV3-2
d_call: -
j_call: TRBJ1-2
clone_size: -

cdr3_nt: TGTGCCAGCAGCCCCCTCCACTGGACAGCTACTTTGAACACTGAAGCTTTCTTT
cdr3_aa: CASSPLHWTATLNTEAFF
v_call: TRBV21-1
d_call: -
j_call: TRBJ1-1
clone_size: -

cdr3_nt: TGTGCCAGCAGCCCGGGAGGGCAGCCCCAGCATTTT
cdr3_aa: CASSPGGQPQHF
v_call: TRBV16
d_call: -
j_call: TRBJ1-5
clone_size: -

cdr3_nt: TGTGCCAGCAGCCAACTCAATGAGCAGTTCTTC
cdr3_aa: CASSQLNEQFF
v_call: TRBV12-3/TRBV12-4
d_call: -
j_call: TRBJ2-1
clone_size: -

cdr3_nt: TGTGCCAGCAGCCGCGGGACTAGCGGGGGGGTAGCCAAAAACATTCAGTACTTC
cdr3_aa: CASSRGTSGGVAKNIQYF
v_call: TRBV3-1/TRBV3-2
d_call: TRBD2
j_call: TRBJ2-4
clone_size: once

cdr3_nt: TGTGCCAGCAGCTTAGAAGAGGGAAACACCATATATTTT
cdr3_aa: CASSLEEGNTIYF
v_call: TRBV7-2
d_call: -
j_call: TRBJ1-3
clone_size: few

cdr3_nt: TGTGCCAGCAGTTCGAGGCAGGGGAACACCGGGGAGCTGTTTTTT
cdr3_aa: CASSSRQGNTGELFF
v_call: TRBV6-5
d_call: -
j_call: TRBJ2-2
clone_size: -

cdr3_nt: TGTGCCAGCTCACCAAGCCCCAGGGGAAATTCACCCCTCCACTTT
cdr3_aa: CASSPSPRGNSPLHF
v_call: TRBV18
d_call: -
j_call: TRBJ1-6
clone_size: -

cdr3_nt: TGCAGCGTTGCGGGGACAGGGGAGGGGGAGACCCAGTACTTC
cdr3_aa: CSVAGTGEGETQYF
v_call: TRBV29-1
d_call: TRBD1
j_call: TRBJ2-5
clone_size: -

cdr3_nt: TGCGCCAGCAGCCAAGATGCAGGGAAAGGAAACACCATATATTTT
cdr3_aa: CASSQDAGKGNTIYF
v_call: TRBV4-3
d_call: -
j_call: TRBJ1-3
clone_size: -

cdr3_nt: TGTGCCAGCAGTTACTCGAGCCGTTCCTCTGGAAACACCATATATTTT
cdr3_aa: CASSYSSRSSGNTIYF
v_call: TRBV6-5
d_call: -
j_call: TRBJ1-3
clone_size: -

cdr3_nt: TGTGCCAGCAGTCTTAACAGGGGGGGACACTACGAGCAGTACTTC
cdr3_aa: CASSLNRGGHYEQYF
v_call: TRBV7-2
d_call: -
j_call: TRBJ2-7
clone_size: few

cdr3_nt: TGTGCCAGCAGCTTAGGAGGAGGAAAACTGTTTTTT
cdr3_aa: CASSLGGGKLFF
v_call: TRBV7-9
d_call: -
j_call: TRBJ1-4
clone_size: -

cdr3_nt: TGTGCCAGCAGCTTAGAGGGGGCCTATTCACCCCTCCACTTT
cdr3_aa: CASSLEGAYSPLHF
v_call: TRBV7-9
d_call: TRBD1
j_call: TRBJ1-6
clone_size: few

cdr3_nt: TGTGCCAGCAGCGAGACCCCCGGCGGGTGGGGCACTGAAGCTTTCTTT
cdr3_aa: CASSETPGGWGTEAFF
v_call: TRBV9
d_call: -
j_call: TRBJ1-1
clone_size: -

cdr3_nt: TGTGCCAGCAGCGGAAAGACAGCTATAGCCACCGGGGAGCTGTTTTTT
cdr3_aa: CASSGKTAIATGELFF
v_call: TRBV9
d_call: -
j_call: TRBJ2-2
clone_size: -